These 29 T cell receptor beta chains were sequenced from one sample in a study of blood T cell repertoires in COVID-19 (dated by TCRdb to about 2020). To prepare the library, the immunoSEQ multiplex PCR assay was applied. What TCRdb holds here is the immuneACCESS table cut down to in-frame rearrangements. Part of the clones is not present; checked against another copy, under half of the missing clones reflect an unresolved V gene, and the others are unexplained. The sample table holds roughly 150,000 clones, of which over 70% were seen once. Approximately 18% of the sample is taken by the ten largest. The sequenced sample consisted of peripheral blood. Every receptor here comes from a woman in her 70s who had recovered from COVID-19.

The chain employs TRBV7-9 and TRBJ2-7; 8 nucleotides match TRBD2. This CDR3 region has 15 residues. Trimming removed 2 bases from V and 6 bases from J; junction bases left unmatched: 9. Looked up from germline, CDR1 is SEHNR and CDR2 is FQNEAQ (reference sequence). The CDR3 is CASSLFREGLAEQYF. The CDR3 DNA reads TGTGCCAGCAGCTTATTCCGGGAGGGGCTGGCCGAGCAGTACTTC.

The chain uses TRBV24-1 and TRBJ2-1; 16 nucleotides agree with TRBD2. V trimming: 2 bases; J trimming: 9 bases; junction bases outside the gene matches: 15. Germline CDR1 reads KGHDR; CDR2 reads SFDVKD. The CDR3 covers 20 residues. In nucleotides, the CDR3 is TGTGCCACCAGTGATTCCCCGGGACTAGCGGGAGGGCCCAGGTGGGGTGAGCAGTTCTTC. Residues: CATSDSPGLAGGPRWGEQFF.

This chain links TRBV7-2 with TRBJ2-3; TRBD1 matches 8 bases. This CDR3 comprises 18 residues. Germline V gene data show CDR1 as SGHTA and CDR2 as FQGNSA. V was pared by 5 bases and J by 2 bases, with 15 bases of the junction left unmatched. CDR3 coding DNA: TGTGCCAGCAGCGCCCCCCTCCACGGGACAGGTTCCACAGATACGCAGTATTTT. Amino acid sequence: CASSAPLHGTGSTDTQYF.

The chain employs TRBV13 and TRBJ2-7, with 8 bases identical to TRBD1. Trimming removed 5 bases from V and 2 bases from J; junction bases left unmatched: 2. Germline V gives CDR1 PRHDT, CDR2 FYEKMQ (reference sequence). This CDR3 spans 13 amino acids. As DNA, the CDR3 is TGTGCCAGCAGCCAGGGGGCCCCCTACGAGCAGTACTTC. This sequence encodes CASSQGAPYEQYF.

This clone has a count of ten or more. This chain uses TRBV11-3 with TRBJ2-2; 8 bases agree with TRBD1. The CDR3 consists of 15 residues. Germline V CDR1 and CDR2: SGHNT, YENEEA. After removal of 8 bases from V and 7 bases from J, the junction contained 12 bases not matched to a gene. The CDR3 DNA reads as TGTGCCAGCCACGCGGGCAGGGGGCGCGGCGGGGAGCTGTTTTTT. Protein product: CASHAGRGRGGELFF.

The J gene is TRBJ1-5, the V gene TRBV3-1 (or the pseudogene TRBV3-2), with D tentatively TRBD1 (6 bases). Trimming took off 3 bases at V and 2 bases at J, with 11 bases between the two ends. Looked up from germline, CDR1 is LGHDT and CDR2 is YNNKEL (reference sequence). The CDR3 totals 15 residues. CDR3 DNA: TGTGCCAGCAGCCAGACAGGAGGAGGCAATCAGCCCCAGCATTTT. This translates into CASSQTGGGNQPQHF.

The rearrangement uses TRBV28 and TRBJ2-1, with 10 bases fitting TRBD2. This CDR3 is built from 15 residues. V shed 6 bases, J shed 10 bases, and the junction held 12 bases outside the gene matches. From germline, CDR1 is MDHEN and CDR2 SYDVKM. DNA for the CDR3: TGTGCCAGCAGCCCCAGGACTAGCGGCCTGGGGGAGCAGTTCTTC. Its protein is CASSPRTSGLGEQFF.

This rearrangement joins TRBV6-5 to TRBJ1-3, with TRBD1 identical over 8 bases. Germline CDR1 MNHEY, CDR2 SVGAGI. This CDR3 spans 16 amino acids. Germline trimming cut 2 bases from V and 0 bases from J; bases unmatched to any gene: 3. CDR3: CASSYGTGYSGNTIYF. DNA of the CDR3: TGTGCCAGCAGTTACGGGACAGGCTACTCTGGAAACACCATATATTTT.

This clone has a single count. The sample has other DNA sequences that encode this CDR3 too. The chain is built from TRBV9 and TRBJ2-2; D might be TRBD2 (5 bases). Germline V lookup: CDR1 SGDLS, CDR2 YYNGEE. Between the trimmed V and J ends, which lost 4 bases and 6 bases, there was a span of 7 bases. The CDR3 spans 12 residues. As DNA, the CDR3 is TGTGCCAGCAGCACGCGGGCCGGGGAGCTGTTTTTT. It is translated as CASSTRAGELFF.

The genes are TRBV28 and TRBJ1-1, with 10 bases identical to TRBD1. The CDR3 totals 16 residues. CDR1 and CDR2 (germline): MDHEN, SYDVKM. J was trimmed by 4 bases and V by 5 bases; bases with no gene match: 10. The CDR3 bases are TGTGCCAGCAGTCCGGGACAGGGGCGGGCGGCCACTGAAGCTTTCTTT. The encoded protein is CASSPGQGRAATEAFF.

The J gene is TRBJ1-4, the V gene TRBV7-9; 9 nucleotides line up with TRBD1. J lost 8 bases, V lost 1 base, and 5 bases had no gene match. CDR1 is SEHNR and CDR2 is FQNEAQ in the germline V gene (reference sequence). The CDR3 sequence is 15 residues long. This CDR3 is CASSLVGGQGEKLFF. The CDR3 DNA is TGTGCCAGCAGCTTAGTCGGGGGACAGGGCGAAAAACTGTTTTTT.

This clone has only one observation. This chain joins TRBV18 and TRBJ2-5, with 10 bases that match TRBD2. The CDR3 length is 16 residues. The V gene's germline CDR1 is KGHSH and CDR2 LQKENI. The junction had 6 bases not matched to a gene; V was cut back by 4 bases and J by 1 base. The CDR3: CASSLRASGSQETQYF. For the CDR3, the DNA is TGTGCCAGCTCACTGAGGGCTAGCGGGAGCCAAGAGACCCAGTACTTC.

The chain recombines TRBV11-2 with TRBJ1-1, with TRBD1 as a possible D gene (5 bases). Trimming took 5 bases from V and 8 from J, leaving 9 bases between them. The CDR3 spans 11 residues. Germline V gene lookup returns CDR1 SGHAT and CDR2 FQNNGV. This CDR3 reads CASSPSGEAFF. The CDR3 DNA reads as TGTGCCAGCAGCCCCTCAGGGGAAGCTTTCTTT.

The genes are TRBV5-4 and TRBJ1-2, with TRBD1 matching 9 bases. This CDR3 spans 15 amino acids. With V trimmed by 6 bases and J by 5 bases, 11 bases remained unmatched. The germline CDR1 and CDR2 sequences are SGHNT and YYREEE (reference sequence). The CDR3 reads CASTPSGQGTYGYTF. The CDR3 nucleotides read TGTGCCAGCACCCCATCTGGACAGGGGACTTATGGCTACACCTTC. The complete variable domain, with remaining parts taken from reference TRBV5-4 and TRBJ1-2, reads ETGVTQSPTHLIKTRGQQVTLRCSSQSGHNTVSWYQQALGQGPQFIFQYYREEENGRGNFPPRFSGLQFPNYSSELNVNALELDDSALYLCASTPSGQGTYGYTFGSGTRLTVV.

V and J are TRBV5-4 and TRBJ2-7; 7 bases are shared with TRBD2. Germline lookup yields CDR1 SGHNT and CDR2 YYREEE (reference sequence). The CDR3 runs 14 residues. The J segment lost 0 bases and the V segment lost 7 bases, leaving 7 bases of the junction unmatched. CDR3 sequence: CASSEASGSYEQYF. The DNA of the CDR3 is TGTGCCAGCTCGGAGGCTAGCGGCTCCTACGAGCAGTACTTC.

This sequence joins TRBV28 and TRBJ1-6; tentatively, D is TRBD1 (6 bases). The CDR3 is 15 residues long. With 6 bases removed from V and 7 bases from J, the gap between germline ends came to 16 bases. The germline V gene has CDR1 MDHEN and CDR2 SYDVKM. The CDR3, as DNA: TGTGCCAGCAGCCCCTGGGGGCAGCAGAATTCACCCCTCCACTTT. Encoded protein: CASSPWGQQNSPLHF.

This chain connects TRBV18 to TRBJ2-6; D call uncertain. The CDR3 loop spans 15 amino acids. Germline assignment: CDR1 KGHSH and CDR2 LQKENI. The V end lost 2 bases, the J end lost 4 bases, and 9 bases lay between the germline ends. The DNA for the CDR3 is TGTGCCAGCTCACCAAGCCCAACCGGGGCCAACGTCCTGACTTTC. This gives the protein CASSPSPTGANVLTF.

This chain uses TRBV6-5 with TRBJ1-5, with 8 bases lining up with TRBD1. The CDR3 runs 15 residues. Germline V gives CDR1 MNHEY, CDR2 SVGAGI. The J segment lost 2 bases and the V segment lost 6 bases, leaving 6 bases of the junction unmatched. The CDR3 spells CASRGTGQGNQPQHF. The CDR3 DNA reads TGTGCCAGCAGGGGAACGGGACAGGGCAATCAGCCCCAGCATTTT.

The J gene is TRBJ2-7, the V gene TRBV4-3, with TRBD2 as a possible D gene (5 bases). CDR1 is LGHNA, CDR2 YSLEER, per germline. The CDR3 runs 15 residues. V gave up 2 bases and J gave up 4 bases, with 15 bases separating them. The CDR3: CASSQLSGGLYEQYF. Written as DNA, the CDR3 is TGCGCCAGCAGCCAATTATCGGGCGGGCTATACGAGCAGTACTTC.

This rearrangement joins TRBV7-9 to TRBJ2-6; maybe TRBD1 (6 bases). Trimming stripped 4 bases from V and 4 bases from J, with 14 bases between. Germline loops: CDR1 SEHNR, CDR2 FQNEAQ (reference sequence). CDR3 length: 16 residues. CDR3 in amino acids: CASSSSWGPGANVLTF. CDR3 coding DNA: TGTGCCAGCAGCTCATCATGGGGGCCCGGGGCCAACGTCCTGACTTTC.

The V call is TRBV9, the J call TRBJ1-6, with D possibly matching TRBD1 (6 bases). The CDR3 contains 14 residues. Trimming removed 4 bases at V and 10 bases at J, with 15 bases between. Germline assignment: CDR1 SGDLS and CDR2 YYNGEE. CDR3 sequence reads: CASSPLGGGSPLHF. The CDR3 DNA sequence: TGTGCCAGCAGCCCTCTGGGGGGGGGCTCACCCCTCCACTTT.

The rearrangement links TRBV3-1 (or the pseudogene TRBV3-2) to TRBJ2-2; D is perhaps TRBD2 (6 bases). This CDR3 spans 15 amino acids. CDR1 is LGHDT and CDR2 is YNNKEL in the germline V gene (reference sequence). V was pared by 1 base and J by 4 bases, with 10 bases between. CDR3 in amino acids: CASSQASEGTGELFF. The DNA of the CDR3 is TGTGCCAGCAGCCAAGCTAGCGAAGGCACCGGGGAGCTGTTTTTT.

The chain has TRBV7-6 and TRBJ2-5; 10 positions agree with TRBD2. CDR1 is SGHVS and CDR2 is FNYEAQ in the germline V gene. The CDR3 sequence is 15 residues long. With V trimmed by 3 bases and J by 1 base, 2 bases remained unmatched. CDR3 amino acids: CASSFLAGAQETQYF. CDR3 DNA: TGTGCCAGCAGCTTCCTAGCGGGGGCCCAAGAGACCCAGTACTTC.

The chain joins TRBV15 to TRBJ1-2, with D possibly TRBD1 on 6 matching bases. Trimming took 3 bases from V and 12 from J, leaving 17 bases between them. This CDR3 region has 13 residues. In germline, CDR1 is LNHNV, CDR2 YYDKDF (reference sequence). In DNA, the CDR3 is TGTGCCACCAGCAGGTCCCGGACAGATCACGACACCTTC. Residues: CATSRSRTDHDTF.

The chain uses TRBV18 and TRBJ2-2; TRBD1 is a possible D gene (5 bases). The CDR3 extends over 13 amino acids. Looked up from germline, CDR1 is KGHSH and CDR2 is LQKENI. Trimming cost V 9 bases and J 2 bases, with 10 bases left between them. In DNA, the CDR3 is TGTGCCAGGCGACAGACAAACACCGGGGAGCTGTTTTTT. It encodes CARRQTNTGELFF.

This clone was recorded a few times. This rearrangement joins TRBV4-3 to TRBJ2-2; D is perhaps TRBD1 (5 bases). This CDR3 has 15 residues. V shed 0 bases and J shed 0 bases, with 5 bases lying between them. CDR1 LGHNA and CDR2 YSLEER come from the germline V gene. The CDR3 nucleotides read TGCGCCAGCAGCCAAGAAGGGGCGAACACCGGGGAGCTGTTTTTT. It codes for CASSQEGANTGELFF.

This clone was counted once. This rearrangement joins TRBV4-2 to TRBJ2-7; 7 positions match TRBD2. This CDR3 is built from 17 residues. From germline, CDR1 is LGHNA and CDR2 YNFKEQ. V trimming: 4 bases; J trimming: 6 bases; junction bases outside the gene matches: 18. CDR3 sequence: CASSPSPRRAGAFEQYF. In DNA, the CDR3 is TGTGCCAGCAGCCCCAGCCCCCGCCGGGCGGGAGCATTCGAGCAGTACTTC.

The rearrangement uses TRBV6-1 and TRBJ2-2, with a tentative D call TRBD2 (6 bases). V was shortened by 2 bases and J by 3 bases, with 7 bases between the two germline ends. Germline loops: CDR1 MNHNS, CDR2 SASEGT. The CDR3 is made up of 14 amino acids. CDR3 sequence reads: CASSERRDTGELFF. The CDR3 DNA is TGTGCCAGCAGTGAACGGAGGGACACCGGGGAGCTGTTTTTT.

The rearrangement joins TRBV10-3 to TRBJ2-3; D is possibly TRBD1 (5 bases). From germline, CDR1 is ENHRY and CDR2 SYGVKD. The V gene lost 8 bases and the J gene lost 6 bases, with 18 bases spanning the gap. The CDR3 runs 14 residues. CDR3 bases: TGTGCCATCGCCCTGCCGCCGCCAGGGGATACGCAGTATTTT. Its translation: CAIALPPPGDTQYF.